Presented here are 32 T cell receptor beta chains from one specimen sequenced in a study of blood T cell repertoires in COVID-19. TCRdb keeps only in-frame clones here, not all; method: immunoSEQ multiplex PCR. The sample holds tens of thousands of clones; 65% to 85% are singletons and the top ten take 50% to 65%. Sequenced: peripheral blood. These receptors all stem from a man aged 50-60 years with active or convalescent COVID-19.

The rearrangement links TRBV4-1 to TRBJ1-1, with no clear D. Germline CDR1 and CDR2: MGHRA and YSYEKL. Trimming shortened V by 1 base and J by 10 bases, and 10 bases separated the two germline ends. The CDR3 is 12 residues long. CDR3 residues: CASSQGRRVAFF. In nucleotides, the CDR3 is TGCGCCAGCAGCCAAGGGCGACGGGTAGCTTTCTTT.

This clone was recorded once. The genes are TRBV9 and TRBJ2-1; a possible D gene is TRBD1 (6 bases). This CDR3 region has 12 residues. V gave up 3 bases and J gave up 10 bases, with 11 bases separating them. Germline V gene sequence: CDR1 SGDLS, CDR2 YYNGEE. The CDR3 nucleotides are TGTGCCAGCAGCGGGATAACAGGGGAGCAGTTCTTC. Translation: CASSGITGEQFF.

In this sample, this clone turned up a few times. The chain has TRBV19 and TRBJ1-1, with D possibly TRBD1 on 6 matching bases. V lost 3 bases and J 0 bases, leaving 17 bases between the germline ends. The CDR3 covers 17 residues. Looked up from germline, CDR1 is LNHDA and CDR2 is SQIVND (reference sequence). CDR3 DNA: TGTGCCAGTAGTATCAGGTACAGGGTGGGAATGAACACTGAAGCTTTCTTT. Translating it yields CASSIRYRVGMNTEAFF.

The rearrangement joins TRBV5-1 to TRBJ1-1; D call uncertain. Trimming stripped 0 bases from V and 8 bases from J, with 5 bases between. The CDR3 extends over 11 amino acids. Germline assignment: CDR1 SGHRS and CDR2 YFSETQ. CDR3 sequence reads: CASSLGLEAFF. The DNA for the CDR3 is TGCGCCAGCAGCTTGGGGCTGGAAGCTTTCTTT.

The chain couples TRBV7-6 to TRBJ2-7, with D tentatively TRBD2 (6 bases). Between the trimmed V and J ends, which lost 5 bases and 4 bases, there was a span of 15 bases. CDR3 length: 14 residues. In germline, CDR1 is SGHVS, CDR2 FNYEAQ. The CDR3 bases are TGTGCCAGCAGCACCCCCGGACTAACTTACGAGCAGTACTTC. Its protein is CASSTPGLTYEQYF.

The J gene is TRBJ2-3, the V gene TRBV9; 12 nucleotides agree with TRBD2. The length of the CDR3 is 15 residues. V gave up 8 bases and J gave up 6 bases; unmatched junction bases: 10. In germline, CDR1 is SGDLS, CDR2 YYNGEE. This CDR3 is CASSSSGRAWDTQYF. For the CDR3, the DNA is TGTGCCAGTTCATCTAGCGGGAGGGCCTGGGATACGCAGTATTTT.

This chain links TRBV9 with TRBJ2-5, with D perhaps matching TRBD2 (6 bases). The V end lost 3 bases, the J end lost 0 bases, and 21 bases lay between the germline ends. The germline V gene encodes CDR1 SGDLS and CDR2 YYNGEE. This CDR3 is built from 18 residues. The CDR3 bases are TGTGCCAGCAGCGCAACCTCCTCCCGGGGGAGTTACCAAGAGACCCAGTACTTC. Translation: CASSATSSRGSYQETQYF.

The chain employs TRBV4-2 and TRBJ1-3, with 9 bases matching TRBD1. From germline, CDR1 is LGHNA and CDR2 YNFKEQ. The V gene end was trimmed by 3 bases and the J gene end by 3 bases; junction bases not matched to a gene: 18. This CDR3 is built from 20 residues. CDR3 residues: CASSHYPRTGQGDGGNTIYF. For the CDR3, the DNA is TGTGCCAGCAGCCATTATCCCCGCACGGGACAGGGAGACGGTGGAAACACCATATATTTT.

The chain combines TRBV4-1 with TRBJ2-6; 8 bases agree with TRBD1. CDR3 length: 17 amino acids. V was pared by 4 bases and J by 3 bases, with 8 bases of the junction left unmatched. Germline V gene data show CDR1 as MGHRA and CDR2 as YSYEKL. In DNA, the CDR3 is TGCGCCAGCAGCCCCCGAACAGGGGGTTATGGGGCCAACGTCCTGACTTTC. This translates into CASSPRTGGYGANVLTF.

The CDR3 is CASSPSWTGPNEKLFF. CDR3 DNA sequence: TGCGCCAGCAGCCCCTCCTGGACAGGTCCTAATGAAAAACTGTTTTTT. The chain joins TRBV5-1 to TRBJ1-4, with 7 bases aligning to TRBD1. Losses at the gene ends were 4 bases for V and 3 bases for J; bases not matched to a gene: 9. This CDR3 comprises 16 residues. CDR1 and CDR2 from the germline V gene are SGHRS and YFSETQ.

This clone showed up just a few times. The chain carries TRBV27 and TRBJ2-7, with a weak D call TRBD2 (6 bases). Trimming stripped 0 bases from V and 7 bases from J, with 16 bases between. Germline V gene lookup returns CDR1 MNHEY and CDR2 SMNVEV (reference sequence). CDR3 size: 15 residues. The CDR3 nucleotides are TGTGCCAGCAGTTTATCGAACGTCGGGGCGGGGGAGCAGTACTTC. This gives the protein CASSLSNVGAGEQYF.

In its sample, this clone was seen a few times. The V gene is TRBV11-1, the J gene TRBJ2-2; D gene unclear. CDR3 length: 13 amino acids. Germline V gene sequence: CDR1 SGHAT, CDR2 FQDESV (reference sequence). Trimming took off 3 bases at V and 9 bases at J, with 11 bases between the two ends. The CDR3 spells CASSFPDSRELFF. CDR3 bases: TGTGCCAGCAGCTTCCCAGACTCACGGGAGCTGTTTTTT.

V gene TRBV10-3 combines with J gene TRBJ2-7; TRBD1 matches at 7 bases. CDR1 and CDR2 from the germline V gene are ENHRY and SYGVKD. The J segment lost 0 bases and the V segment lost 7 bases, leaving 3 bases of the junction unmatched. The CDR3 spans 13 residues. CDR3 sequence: CAIKDRSSYEQYF. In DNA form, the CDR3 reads TGTGCCATCAAGGACAGGAGCTCCTACGAGCAGTACTTC.

The CDR3 spells CASSLGASGGSYEQYF. For the CDR3, the DNA is TGTGCCAGCAGCTTGGGGGCTAGCGGGGGCTCCTACGAGCAGTACTTC. The V call is TRBV5-5, the J call TRBJ2-7; 10 bases align to TRBD2. The CDR3 totals 16 residues. V lost 0 bases and J lost 0; bases outside the gene matches: 3. Germline assignment: CDR1 SGHKS and CDR2 YYEKEE (reference sequence).

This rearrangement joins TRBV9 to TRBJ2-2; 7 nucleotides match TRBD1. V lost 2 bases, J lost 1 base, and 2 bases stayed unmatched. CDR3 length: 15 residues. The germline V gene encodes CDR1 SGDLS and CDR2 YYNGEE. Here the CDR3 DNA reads TGTGCCAGCAGCGTCTGGGACAGGAACACCGGGGAGCTGTTTTTT. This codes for CASSVWDRNTGELFF.

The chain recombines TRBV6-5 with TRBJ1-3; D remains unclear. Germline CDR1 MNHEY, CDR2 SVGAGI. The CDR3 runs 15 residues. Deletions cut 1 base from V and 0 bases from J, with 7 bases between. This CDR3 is CASSYFGSSGNTIYF. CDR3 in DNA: TGTGCCAGCAGTTACTTTGGGAGCTCTGGAAACACCATATATTTT.

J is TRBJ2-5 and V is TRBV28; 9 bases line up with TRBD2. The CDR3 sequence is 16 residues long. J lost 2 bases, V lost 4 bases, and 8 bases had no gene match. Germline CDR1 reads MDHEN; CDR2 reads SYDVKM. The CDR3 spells CASSYLAGESQETQYF. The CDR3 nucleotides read TGTGCCAGCAGTTATTTAGCGGGGGAGAGTCAAGAGACCCAGTACTTC.

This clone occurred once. In DNA, the CDR3 is TGTGCCAGCAGCTTAGATCAGGGTATGGATACGCAGTATTTT. Translating it yields CASSLDQGMDTQYF. V usage is TRBV11-3 and J usage is TRBJ2-3; D might be TRBD1 (5 bases). V dropped 0 bases and J dropped 6 bases, with 10 bases sitting between them. Germline CDR1 SGHNT, CDR2 YENEEA. The CDR3 has 14 residues. Based on the CDR3 plus reference TRBV11-3 and TRBJ2-3, the full variable domain is EAGVVQSPRYKIIEKKQPVAFWCNPISGHNTLYWYLQNLGQGPELLIRYENEEAVDDSQLPKDRFSAERLKGVDSTLKIQPAELGDSAVYLCASSLDQGMDTQYFGPGTRLTVL.

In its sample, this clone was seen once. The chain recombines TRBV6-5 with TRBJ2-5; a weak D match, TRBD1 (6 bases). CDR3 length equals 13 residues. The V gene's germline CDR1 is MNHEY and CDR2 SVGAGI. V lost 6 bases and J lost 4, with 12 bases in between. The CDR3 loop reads CASRQGVVETQYF. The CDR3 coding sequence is TGTGCCAGCAGACAGGGAGTTGTAGAGACCCAGTACTTC.

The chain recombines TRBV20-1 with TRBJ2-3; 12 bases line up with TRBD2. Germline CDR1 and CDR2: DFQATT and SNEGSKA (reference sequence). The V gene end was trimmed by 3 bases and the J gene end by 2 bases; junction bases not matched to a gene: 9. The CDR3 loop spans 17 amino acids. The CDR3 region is CSASQLAGGPPTDTQYF. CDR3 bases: TGCAGTGCTAGTCAGCTAGCGGGAGGGCCCCCCACAGATACGCAGTATTTT.

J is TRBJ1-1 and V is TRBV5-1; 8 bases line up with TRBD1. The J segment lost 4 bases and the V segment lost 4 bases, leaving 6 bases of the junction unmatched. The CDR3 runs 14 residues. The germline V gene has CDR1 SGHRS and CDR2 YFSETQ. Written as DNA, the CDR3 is TGCGCCAGCAGCAATGACAGGGGCGGCACTGAAGCTTTCTTT. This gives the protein CASSNDRGGTEAFF.

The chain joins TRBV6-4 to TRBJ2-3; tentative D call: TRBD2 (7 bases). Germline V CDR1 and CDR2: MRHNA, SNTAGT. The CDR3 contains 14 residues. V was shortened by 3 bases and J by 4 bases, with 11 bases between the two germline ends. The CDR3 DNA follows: TGTGCCAGCAGTGAAGGGGGGGCGGCAGATACGCAGTATTTT. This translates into CASSEGGAADTQYF.

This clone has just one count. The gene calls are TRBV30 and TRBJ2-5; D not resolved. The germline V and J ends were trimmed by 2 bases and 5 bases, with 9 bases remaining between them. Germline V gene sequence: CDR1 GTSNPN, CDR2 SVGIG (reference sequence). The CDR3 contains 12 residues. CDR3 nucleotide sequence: TGTGCCTGGAGTAGCGTGCCGGAGACCCAGTACTTC. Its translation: CAWSSVPETQYF. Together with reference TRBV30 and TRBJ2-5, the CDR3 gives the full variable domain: SQTIHQWPATLVQPVGSPLSLECTVEGTSNPNLYWYRQAAGRGLQLLFYSVGIGQISSEVPQNLSASRPQDRQFILSSKKLLLSDSGFYLCAWSSVPETQYFGPGTRLLVL.

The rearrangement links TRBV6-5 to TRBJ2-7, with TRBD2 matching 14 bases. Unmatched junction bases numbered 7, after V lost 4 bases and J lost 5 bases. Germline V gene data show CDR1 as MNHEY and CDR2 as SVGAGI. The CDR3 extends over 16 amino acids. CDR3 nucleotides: TGTGCCAGCAGTTTAATTGGGACTAGCGGGAGCCACGAGCAGTACTTC. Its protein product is CASSLIGTSGSHEQYF.

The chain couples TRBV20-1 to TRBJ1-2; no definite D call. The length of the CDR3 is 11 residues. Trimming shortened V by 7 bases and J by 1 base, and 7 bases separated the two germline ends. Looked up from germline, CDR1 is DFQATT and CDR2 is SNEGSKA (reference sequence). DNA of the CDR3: TGCAGTGGAGGCAGTAACTATGGCTACACCTTC. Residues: CSGGSNYGYTF.

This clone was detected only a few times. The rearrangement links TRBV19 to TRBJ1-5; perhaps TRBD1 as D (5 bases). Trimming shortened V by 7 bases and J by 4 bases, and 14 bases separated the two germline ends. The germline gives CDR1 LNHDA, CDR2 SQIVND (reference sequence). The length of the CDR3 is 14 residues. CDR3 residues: CASKGSADNQPQHF. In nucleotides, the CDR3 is TGTGCCAGTAAGGGGTCGGCGGATAATCAGCCCCAGCATTTT.

CDR3 region: CASSQGRDIQYF. DNA of the CDR3: TGTGCCAGCAGTCAGGGCCGCGACATTCAGTACTTC. The chain combines TRBV13 with TRBJ2-4; D might be TRBD1 (5 bases). This CDR3 contains 12 residues. Germline CDR1 and CDR2: PRHDT and FYEKMQ (reference sequence). Trimming removed 6 bases at V and 8 bases at J, with 11 bases between.

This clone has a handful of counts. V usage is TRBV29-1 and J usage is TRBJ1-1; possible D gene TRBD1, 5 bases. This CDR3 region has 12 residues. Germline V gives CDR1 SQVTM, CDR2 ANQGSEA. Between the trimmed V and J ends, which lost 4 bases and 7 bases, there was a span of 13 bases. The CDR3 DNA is TGCAGCGTTGGGGGGGTCCCAAGTGAAGCTTTCTTT. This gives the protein CSVGGVPSEAFF.

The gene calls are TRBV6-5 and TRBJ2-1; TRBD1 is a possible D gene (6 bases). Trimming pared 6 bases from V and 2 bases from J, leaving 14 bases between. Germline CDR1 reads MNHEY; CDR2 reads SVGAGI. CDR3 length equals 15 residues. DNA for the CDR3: TGTGCCAGCAGCTACGGCAGGGGCACCTACAATGAGCAGTTCTTC. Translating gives CASSYGRGTYNEQFF.

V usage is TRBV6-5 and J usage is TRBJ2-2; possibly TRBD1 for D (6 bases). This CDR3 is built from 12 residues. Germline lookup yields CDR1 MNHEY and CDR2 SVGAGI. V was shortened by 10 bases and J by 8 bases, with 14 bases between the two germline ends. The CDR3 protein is CAIQGTRGELFF. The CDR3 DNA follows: TGTGCCATACAGGGTACCAGGGGGGAGCTGTTTTTT.

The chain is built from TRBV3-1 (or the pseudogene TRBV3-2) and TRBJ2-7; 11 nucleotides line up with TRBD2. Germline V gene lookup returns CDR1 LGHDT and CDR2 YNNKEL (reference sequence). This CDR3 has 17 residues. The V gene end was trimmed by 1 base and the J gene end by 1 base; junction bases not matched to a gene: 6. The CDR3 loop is CASSQGPSGRISYEQYF. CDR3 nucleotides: TGTGCCAGCAGCCAAGGCCCTAGCGGGAGGATATCCTACGAGCAGTACTTC.

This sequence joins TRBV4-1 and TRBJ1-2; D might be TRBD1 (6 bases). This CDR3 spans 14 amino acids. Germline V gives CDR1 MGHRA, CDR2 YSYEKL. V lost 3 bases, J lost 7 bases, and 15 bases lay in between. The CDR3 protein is CASSHGRGPPGYTF. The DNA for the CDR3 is TGCGCCAGCAGCCATGGCAGGGGCCCCCCTGGCTACACCTTC.